Here is one T cell receptor (beta chain) with its context. What it binds is unknown. TCRdb re-called the reads with MiXCR, one entry per CDR3 protein. The sample yields about 67,000 distinct CDR3 sequences, approximately 47% seen once. The CDR3 runs 15 residues. V was cut by 1 base and J by 0 bases, with 9 bases left in between. Germline lookup yields CDR1 SNHLY and CDR2 FYNNEI. This entry is derived from a study of type 1 regulatory T cells. The sequence was obtained from a human donor in good health. The sample comprised cultured non-Tr1 T cells, either the whole culture or a sorted T cell fraction (not recorded which). The V gene is TRBV2, the J gene TRBJ1-1; D remains ambiguous. CDR3 nucleotides: TGTGCCAGCAGTGAAGGCGTCCTCATGAACACTGAAGCTTTCTTT. This codes for CASSEGVLMNTEAFF.